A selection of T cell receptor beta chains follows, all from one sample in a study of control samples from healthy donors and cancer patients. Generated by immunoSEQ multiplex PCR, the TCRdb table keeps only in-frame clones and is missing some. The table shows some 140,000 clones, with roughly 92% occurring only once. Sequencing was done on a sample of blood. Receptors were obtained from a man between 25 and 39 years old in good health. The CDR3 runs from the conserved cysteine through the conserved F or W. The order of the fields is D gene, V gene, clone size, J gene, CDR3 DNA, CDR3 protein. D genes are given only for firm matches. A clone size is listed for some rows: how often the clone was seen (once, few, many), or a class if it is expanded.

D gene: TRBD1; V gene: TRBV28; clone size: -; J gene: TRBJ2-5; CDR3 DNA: TGTGCCAGCAGTTTACCTACAGGGGTCCAAGAGACCCAGTACTTC; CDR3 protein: CASSLPTGVQETQYF
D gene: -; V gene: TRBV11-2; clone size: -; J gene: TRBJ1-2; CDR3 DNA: TGTGCCAGCAGCTTAACAGGGTCCGGAGTAGATGGCTACACCTTC; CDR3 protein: CASSLTGSGVDGYTF
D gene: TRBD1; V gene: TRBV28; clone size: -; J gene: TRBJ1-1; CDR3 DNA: TGTGCCAGCAGTTTAGATTGGACAGGGGGCATTGGGAACACTGAAGCTTTCTTT; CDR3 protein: CASSLDWTGGIGNTEAFF
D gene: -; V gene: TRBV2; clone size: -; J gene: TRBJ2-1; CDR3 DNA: TGTGCCAGCAGTGTGCGGGGCGGCTACAATGAGCAGTTCTTC; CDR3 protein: CASSVRGGYNEQFF
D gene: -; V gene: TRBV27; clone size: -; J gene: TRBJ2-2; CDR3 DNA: TGTGCCAGCAGTTTTTACGCTAACACCGGGGAGCTGTTTTTT; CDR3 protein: CASSFYANTGELFF
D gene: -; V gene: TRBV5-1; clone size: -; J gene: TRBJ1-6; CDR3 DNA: TGCGCCAGCAGCTTGGAGGGGGGCCAAGGTTCACCCCTCCACTTT; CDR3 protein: CASSLEGGQGSPLHF
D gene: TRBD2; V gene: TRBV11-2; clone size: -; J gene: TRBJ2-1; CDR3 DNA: TGTGCCAGCAGTCACGGACTAGCGGGAGTTAGTGAGCAGTTCTTC; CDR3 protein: CASSHGLAGVSEQFF
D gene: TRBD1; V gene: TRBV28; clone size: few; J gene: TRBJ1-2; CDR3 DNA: TGTGCCAGCAGTCCCGAGGACAGGGGACTTCACTCTAACTATGGCTACACCTTC; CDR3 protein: CASSPEDRGLHSNYGYTF
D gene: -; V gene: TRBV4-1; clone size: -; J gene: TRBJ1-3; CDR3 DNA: TGCGCCAGCAGCGCCAGTGGTCTCTCTGGAAACACCATATATTTT; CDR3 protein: CASSASGLSGNTIYF
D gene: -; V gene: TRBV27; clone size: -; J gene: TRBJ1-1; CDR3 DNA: TGTGCCAGCAGATTTGGTTTTGGCACTGAAGCTTTCTTT; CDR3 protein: CASRFGFGTEAFF
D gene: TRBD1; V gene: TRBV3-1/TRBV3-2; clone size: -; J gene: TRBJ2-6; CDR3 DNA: TGTGCCAGTACAGGGGCCTCTGGGGCCAACGTCCTGACTTTC; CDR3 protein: CASTGASGANVLTF
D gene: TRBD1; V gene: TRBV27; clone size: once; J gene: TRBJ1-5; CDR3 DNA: TGTGCCAGCAGTCCGTGGACAGGGGGGAATAGCAATCAGCCCCAGCATTTT; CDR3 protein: CASSPWTGGNSNQPQHF
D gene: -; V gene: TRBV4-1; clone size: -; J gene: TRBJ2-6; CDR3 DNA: TGCGCCAGCAGCCAATTTCTTAGCGTAAATCAACGGTCCCGCTCTGGGGCCAACGTCCTGACTTTC; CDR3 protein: CASSQFLSVNQRSRSGANVLTF
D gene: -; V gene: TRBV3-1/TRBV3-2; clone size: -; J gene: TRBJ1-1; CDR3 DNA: TGTGCCAGCAGCCAGAGGGAAGATGGAACTGAAGCTTTCTTT; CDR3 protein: CASSQREDGTEAFF
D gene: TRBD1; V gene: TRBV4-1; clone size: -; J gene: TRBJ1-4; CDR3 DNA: TGCGCCAGCAGCAGAGGGCAGGGGACAGCTAATGAAAAACTGTTTTTT; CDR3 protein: CASSRGQGTANEKLFF
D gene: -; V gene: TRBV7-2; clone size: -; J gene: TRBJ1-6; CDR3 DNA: TGTGCCAGCAGCTTAGCGGTCTTGGGCTCACCCCTCCACTTT; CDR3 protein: CASSLAVLGSPLHF
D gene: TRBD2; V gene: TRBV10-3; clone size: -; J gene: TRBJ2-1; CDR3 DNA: TGTGCCATCAGTGTCGGGTCGGGGGGAAGCTCCTACAATGAGCAGTTCTTC; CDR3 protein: CAISVGSGGSSYNEQFF
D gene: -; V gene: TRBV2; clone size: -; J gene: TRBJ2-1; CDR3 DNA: TGTGCCAGCAGTGGCGGGCTAGCAAGCAATGAGCAGTTCTTC; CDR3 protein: CASSGGLASNEQFF
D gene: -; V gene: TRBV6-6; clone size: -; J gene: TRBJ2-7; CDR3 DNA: TGTGCCAGCACCCTAGGGAGCGACCGCCCCTACGAGCAGTACTTC; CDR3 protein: CASTLGSDRPYEQYF
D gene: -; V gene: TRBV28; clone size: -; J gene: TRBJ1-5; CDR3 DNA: TGTGCCAGCAGTCCCCAGGACTCCCGGCCCCAGCATTTT; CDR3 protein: CASSPQDSRPQHF
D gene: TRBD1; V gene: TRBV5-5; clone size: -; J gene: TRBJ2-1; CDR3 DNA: TGTGCCAGCAGCTCGGATCCGGGACAGGGGCGCGGTGAGCAGTTCTTC; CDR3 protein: CASSSDPGQGRGEQFF
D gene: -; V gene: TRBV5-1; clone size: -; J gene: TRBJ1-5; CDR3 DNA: TGCGCCAGCAGCCCGGACAGCAATCAGCCCCAGCATTTT; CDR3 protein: CASSPDSNQPQHF
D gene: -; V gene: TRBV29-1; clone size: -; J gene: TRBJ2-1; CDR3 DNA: TGCAGCGTGGGGGCTACCAACAATGAGCAGTTCTTC; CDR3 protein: CSVGATNNEQFF
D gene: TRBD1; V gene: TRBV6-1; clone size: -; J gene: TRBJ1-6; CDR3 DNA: TGTGCCAGCAGTGTCCGGGACAGGGGGCAGAATTCACCCCTCCACTTT; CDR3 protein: CASSVRDRGQNSPLHF
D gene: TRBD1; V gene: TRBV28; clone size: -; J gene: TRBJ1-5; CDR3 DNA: TGTGCCAGCACCAATGCCAGGGGGCTCTATCAGCCCCAGCATTTT; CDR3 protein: CASTNARGLYQPQHF
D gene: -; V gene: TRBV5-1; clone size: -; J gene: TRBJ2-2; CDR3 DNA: TGCGCCAGCAGCGTCATCGGCGGGGAGCTGTTTTTT; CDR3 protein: CASSVIGGELFF
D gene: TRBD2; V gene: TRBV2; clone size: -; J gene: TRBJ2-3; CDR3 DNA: TGTGCCAGCAGAGGACTAGCGGGAGGCAGGGATACGCAGTATTTT; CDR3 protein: CASRGLAGGRDTQYF
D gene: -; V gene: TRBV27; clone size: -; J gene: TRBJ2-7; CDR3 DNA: TGTGCCAGCAGTAGATACTTCGGGACCAACTACGAGCAGTACTTC; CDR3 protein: CASSRYFGTNYEQYF
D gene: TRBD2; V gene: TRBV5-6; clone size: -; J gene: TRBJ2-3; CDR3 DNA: TGTGCCAGCAGCTTGGGACTAGCGGTTAGCACAGATACGCAGTATTTT; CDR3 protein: CASSLGLAVSTDTQYF
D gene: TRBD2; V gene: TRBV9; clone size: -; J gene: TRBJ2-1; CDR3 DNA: TGTGCCAGCAGCGTACAAGGGATCGTAGCGGGCAATGAGCAGTTCTTC; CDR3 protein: CASSVQGIVAGNEQFF
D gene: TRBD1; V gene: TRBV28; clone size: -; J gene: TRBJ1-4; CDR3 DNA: TGTGCCAGCAGTACCACCGGGACAGTGGTTTTT; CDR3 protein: CASSTTGTVVF
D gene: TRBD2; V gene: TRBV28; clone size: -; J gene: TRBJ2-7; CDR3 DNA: TGTGCCAGCAGTCCTACGGGACTAGCGGGAGTTTACGAGCAGTACTTC; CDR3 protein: CASSPTGLAGVYEQYF
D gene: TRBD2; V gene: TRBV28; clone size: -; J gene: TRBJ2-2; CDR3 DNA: TGTGCCACCCAGCGGGAGGGCCCCGGGGAGCTGTTTTTT; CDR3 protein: CATQREGPGELFF
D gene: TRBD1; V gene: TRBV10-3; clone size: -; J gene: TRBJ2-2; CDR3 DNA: TGTGCCGTCGCCCGGGACAGGGGTGGGGAGCTGTTTTTT; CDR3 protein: CAVARDRGGELFF
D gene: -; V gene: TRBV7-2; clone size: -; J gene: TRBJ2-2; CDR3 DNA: TGTGCCAGCGGGGGATACACCGGGGAGCTGTTTTTT; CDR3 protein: CASGGYTGELFF
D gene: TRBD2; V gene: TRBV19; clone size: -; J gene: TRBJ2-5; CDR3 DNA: TGTGCCAGTAGTACCTTAGGACTAGCGGGAGCAGAGACCCAGTACTTC; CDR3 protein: CASSTLGLAGAETQYF
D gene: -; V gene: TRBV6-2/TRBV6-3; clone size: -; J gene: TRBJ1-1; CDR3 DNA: TGTGCCAGCAGTTATGGTGGCACAACGAACACTGAAGCTTTCTTT; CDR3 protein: CASSYGGTTNTEAFF
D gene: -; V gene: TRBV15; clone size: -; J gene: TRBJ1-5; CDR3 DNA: TGTGCCACCAGCAGAGCCGGGGGCCGGGGCGGATGGCATTTT; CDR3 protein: CATSRAGGRGGWHF
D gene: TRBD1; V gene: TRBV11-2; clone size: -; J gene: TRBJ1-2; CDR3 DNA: TGTGCCAGCAGCTTCCTAACAGGGGAATTTCATGGCTACACCTTC; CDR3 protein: CASSFLTGEFHGYTF
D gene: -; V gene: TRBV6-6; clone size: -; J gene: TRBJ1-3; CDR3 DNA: TGTGCCAGCAGTTACTCACCCCTGAGCTCTGGAAACACCATATATTTT; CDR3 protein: CASSYSPLSSGNTIYF